The 2 T cell receptor beta chains below all came from one sample that was sequenced in a study of OX40 agonist ivuxolimab in advanced cancers. Libraries came from the immunoSEQ multiplex PCR assay. The source is immuneACCESS, and TCRdb retained only in-frame sequences with V and J called. Part of the clones is not carried over; for the studies checked, unresolved V genes explain less than half of this, and the remainder is unexplained. The sample includes 35,000 to 45,000 clones, with approximately 86% observed a single time. The ten biggest clones cover 18% of the sample. Sequencing was performed on CD4+ or CD8+ T cells sorted from blood, taken in a trial of the OX40 agonist ivuxolimab. These receptors all stem from an adult with an advanced solid tumor such as melanoma, head and neck, liver or kidney cancer.

This clone is classed as medium-sized. The chain joins TRBV2 to TRBJ1-1; D remains ambiguous. V gave up 5 bases and J gave up 1 base, with 5 bases separating them. CDR3 size: 12 residues. Germline V gives CDR1 SNHLY, CDR2 FYNNEI. The CDR3 DNA reads TGTGCCAGCAGTCTGAAGAACACTGAAGCTTTCTTT. As protein: CASSLKNTEAFF.

This chain joins TRBV9 and TRBJ2-3; 9 bases fit TRBD1. With V trimmed by 0 bases and J by 3 bases, 8 bases remained unmatched. This CDR3 comprises 17 residues. Germline V gene data show CDR1 as SGDLS and CDR2 as YYNGEE. CDR3 coding DNA: TGTGCCAGCAGCGTAGTGCCCGACAGGGGGAGGACAGATACGCAGTATTTT. It encodes CASSVVPDRGRTDTQYF.